This entry lists 28 T cell receptor beta chains sequenced from one sample in a study of T cell repertoires in cytomegalovirus infection. TCRdb processed the reads anew with MiXCR; each CDR3 protein has one entry. The data hold roughly 320,000 distinct CDR3 sequences, with more than 8% observed a single time. Sample: PBMCs. These receptors were taken from a human donor in good health (CMV status not recorded). Some clones in this sample may be carry-over from other donors' samples.

This clonotype has only a few counts. V usage is TRBV9 and J usage is TRBJ1-2, with a tentative D call TRBD1 (6 bases). The CDR3 spans 13 residues. In germline, CDR1 is SGDLS, CDR2 YYNGEE. V lost 2 bases and J lost 6, with 11 bases in between. CDR3 amino acids: CASSVGPGDGYTF. The CDR3 DNA reads as TGTGCCAGCAGCGTTGGGCCAGGGGATGGCTACACCTTC.

This clonotype was counted at least ten times. This chain joins TRBV7-6 and TRBJ2-5; either TRBD1 or TRBD2 may supply D (5 bases each). V dropped 5 bases and J dropped 2 bases, with 12 bases sitting between them. The length of the CDR3 is 14 residues. CDR1 is SGHVS, CDR2 FNYEAQ, per germline. CDR3 residues: CASSLPGRQETQYF. CDR3 nucleotides: TGTGCCAGCAGCCTCCCAGGGAGACAAGAGACCCAGTACTTC.

This clonotype has more than one count but fewer than ten. The chain has TRBV6-6 and TRBJ1-3; the match to TRBD1 covers 10 bases. CDR3 size: 15 residues. Germline V CDR1 and CDR2: MNHNY, SVGAGI (reference sequence). Unmatched junction bases numbered 5, after V lost 5 bases and J lost 4 bases. CDR3 residues: CASSLRDRGGNTIYF. CDR3 nucleotide sequence: TGTGCCAGCAGTCTAAGGGACAGGGGAGGAAACACCATATATTTT.

The rearrangement uses TRBV7-6 and TRBJ1-3, with D unresolved. Trimming took off 1 base at V and 1 base at J, with 5 bases between the two ends. Germline values: CDR1 SGHVS, CDR2 FNYEAQ. The CDR3 covers 14 residues. CDR3 sequence: CASSLGRSGNTIYF. In nucleotides, the CDR3 is TGTGCCAGCAGCTTAGGCAGGTCTGGAAACACCATATATTTT.

V gene TRBV5-4 combines with J gene TRBJ1-2, with 12 bases aligning to TRBD1. Unmatched junction bases numbered 3, after V lost 4 bases and J lost 5 bases. Looked up from germline, CDR1 is SGHNT and CDR2 is YYREEE (reference sequence). There are 14 residues in the CDR3. The CDR3 bases are TGTGCCAGCAGCCGGGACAGGGGGCCGTATGGCTACACCTTC. This encodes CASSRDRGPYGYTF.

This clonotype showed up many times. The chain is built from TRBV7-8 and TRBJ1-3; unclear D gene. The CDR3 is 14 amino acids. Germline V gives CDR1 SGHVS, CDR2 FQNEAQ. Trimming pared 3 bases from V and 2 bases from J, leaving 8 bases between. CDR3 DNA: TGTGCCAGCAGCTTGTATTATGCTGGAAACACCATATATTTT. Protein sequence: CASSLYYAGNTIYF.

Only a few counts were recorded for this clonotype. The CDR3 sequence: CASSARDRGIAGYTF. The DNA for the CDR3 is TGTGCCAGCAGCGCCCGGGACAGGGGGATTGCTGGCTACACCTTC. The rearrangement joins TRBV7-6 to TRBJ1-2; the match to TRBD1 covers 11 bases. CDR1 and CDR2 (germline): SGHVS, FNYEAQ. Trimming at V came to 5 bases and at J to 7 bases, leaving 9 bases not matched to a gene. The CDR3 contains 15 residues.

In this sample, this clonotype turned up many times. The rearrangement uses TRBV7-2 and TRBJ2-1; possibly TRBD1 or TRBD2 for D (5 bases each). Germline assignment: CDR1 SGHTA and CDR2 FQGNSA. This CDR3 has 13 amino acids. V lost 10 bases, J lost 7 bases, and 17 bases lay in between. CDR3 protein: CATRRDRVNEQFF. In nucleotides, the CDR3 is TGTGCCACCCGAAGGGACCGGGTGAATGAGCAGTTCTTC.

This clonotype was observed many times. The V gene is TRBV7-2, the J gene TRBJ1-3; D possibly corresponds to TRBD1 (6 bases). Germline CDR1 reads SGHTA; CDR2 reads FQGNSA. V lost 4 bases, J lost 4 bases, and 17 bases lay in between. The CDR3 length is 16 residues. The CDR3 is CASSSQGREVGNTIYF. For the CDR3, the DNA is TGTGCCAGCAGCTCGCAGGGGAGGGAGGTCGGAAACACCATATATTTT.

This clonotype has just a few counts. The rearrangement joins TRBV12-3 or TRBV12-4 to TRBJ1-2, with D unresolved. The CDR3 runs 13 residues. V lost 4 bases and J 7 bases, leaving 13 bases between the germline ends. In DNA, the CDR3 is TGTGCCAGCAGTTCGACGTGGGCCCGTGGCTACACCTTC. Translated: CASSSTWARGYTF.

V is TRBV24-1 and J is TRBJ1-1, with 7 bases identical to TRBD1. The CDR3 length is 15 residues. The germline CDR1 and CDR2 sequences are KGHDR and SFDVKD. The V and J ends lost 7 bases and 1 base, in that order; junction bases with no gene match: 8. The CDR3 bases are TGTGCCACCAGATCGAAGACAGGGCGGAACACTGAAGCTTTCTTT. Amino acid sequence: CATRSKTGRNTEAFF.

The sample holds many counts of this clonotype. The chain recombines TRBV7-2 with TRBJ2-6, with D unresolved. There are 18 residues in the CDR3. Germline values: CDR1 SGHTA, CDR2 FQGNSA. With 6 bases removed from V and 4 bases from J, the gap between germline ends came to 22 bases. CDR3 protein: CASRKRPGNFVGANVLTF. CDR3 in DNA: TGTGCCAGCAGGAAACGGCCCGGAAATTTTGTGGGGGCCAACGTCCTGACTTTC.

Only a few counts were recorded for this clonotype. The chain links TRBV25-1 to TRBJ2-7; the D gene is possibly TRBD2 (7 bases). The length of the CDR3 is 15 residues. V was trimmed by 4 bases and J by 2 bases, leaving 15 bases between them. Looked up from germline, CDR1 is MGHDK and CDR2 is SYGVNS. The chain's CDR3 is CASSGGGTTAYEQYF. Here the CDR3 DNA reads TGTGCCAGCAGTGGGGGGGGCACCACCGCCTACGAGCAGTACTTC.

The sample holds a few counts of this clonotype. The chain employs TRBV20-1 and TRBJ2-3; D remains unclear. CDR3 length: 11 residues. CDR1 and CDR2 from the germline V gene are DFQATT and SNEGSKA (reference sequence). This CDR3 reads CSHLVDDTQYF. The CDR3 bases are TGCAGCCATCTCGTGGACGATACGCAGTATTTT.

In its sample, this clonotype was seen many times. The chain couples TRBV7-2 to TRBJ2-5, with D possibly being TRBD2 (5 bases). This CDR3 has 13 residues. Trimming shortened V by 1 base and J by 4 bases, and 7 bases separated the two germline ends. CDR1 and CDR2 (germline): SGHTA, FQGNSA. In DNA, the CDR3 is TGTGCCAGCAGCTTAGTAGCGTTAGAGACCCAGTACTTC. It codes for CASSLVALETQYF.

This clonotype was seen only a few times. The gene calls are TRBV15 and TRBJ2-3; TRBD2 matches at 10 bases. The germline V gene has CDR1 LNHNV and CDR2 YYDKDF (reference sequence). CDR3 length: 15 amino acids. Germline trimming cut 2 bases from V and 7 bases from J; bases unmatched to any gene: 6. The CDR3 nucleotides read TGTGCCACCAGCAGAACCGGGACTAGCGTTTATACGCAGTATTTT. It codes for CATSRTGTSVYTQYF.

This clonotype was recorded many times. This chain uses TRBV28 with TRBJ2-4; 8 nucleotides align to TRBD1. This CDR3 contains 15 residues. Germline-derived CDR1 and CDR2 are MDHEN and SYDVKM. Trimming took 5 bases from V and 0 from J; bases not matched to a gene: 3. CDR3 sequence reads: CASSPRGLAKNIQYF. CDR3 nucleotides: TGTGCCAGCAGTCCCAGGGGGCTAGCCAAAAACATTCAGTACTTC.

This clonotype was observed at least ten times. V and J are TRBV7-2 and TRBJ1-4, with TRBD1 identical over 11 bases. Germline loops: CDR1 SGHTA, CDR2 FQGNSA. Germline trimming cut 0 bases from V and 7 bases from J; bases unmatched to any gene: 16. The CDR3 contains 20 residues. In DNA form, the CDR3 reads TGTGCCAGCAGCTTAGCCCCCCAGGACAGGGGGCTTTCTCGCAGTGAAAAACTGTTTTTT. It specifies CASSLAPQDRGLSRSEKLFF.

Ten or more counts support this clonotype. V usage is TRBV7-2 and J usage is TRBJ1-2, with D possibly TRBD1 on 6 matching bases. Between the trimmed V and J ends, which lost 4 bases and 0 bases, there was a span of 18 bases. This CDR3 has 17 residues. The germline gives CDR1 SGHTA, CDR2 FQGNSA. CDR3 in DNA: TGTGCCAGCAGCTCAAGCCACTACAGGGACGCTAACTATGGCTACACCTTC. Its protein product is CASSSSHYRDANYGYTF.

V usage is TRBV4-2 and J usage is TRBJ2-2; tentative D call: TRBD2 (5 bases). CDR3 length: 17 residues. V lost 3 bases and J 0 bases, leaving 14 bases between the germline ends. Germline V gene lookup returns CDR1 LGHNA and CDR2 YNFKEQ. Here the CDR3 DNA reads TGTGCCAGCAGCCAGGGTGTCCGGGGTCCGAACACCGGGGAGCTGTTTTTT. Its translation: CASSQGVRGPNTGELFF.

This clonotype was detected ten times or more. The genes are TRBV20-1 and TRBJ2-1, with a weak D call TRBD1 (5 bases). V lost 6 bases to trimming and J lost 9 bases, with 9 bases between them. Germline CDR1 reads DFQATT; CDR2 reads SNEGSKA (reference sequence). This CDR3 region has 10 residues. CDR3 sequence (DNA): TGCAGTGCGGTTAGGGGTGAGCAGTTCTTC. Its protein product is CSAVRGEQFF.

This clonotype came up a few times. The chain couples TRBV20-1 to TRBJ1-1, with 12 bases lining up with TRBD1. Germline V gene lookup returns CDR1 DFQATT and CDR2 SNEGSKA (reference sequence). The CDR3 is 17 residues long. V trimming: 6 bases; J trimming: 0 bases; junction bases outside the gene matches: 11. The chain's CDR3 is CSARRGTGGRMNTEAFF. CDR3 bases: TGCAGTGCCCGACGCGGGACAGGGGGCAGAATGAACACTGAAGCTTTCTTT.

This clonotype came up many times. The chain links TRBV7-8 to TRBJ1-5, with D uncertain. Germline assignment: CDR1 SGHVS and CDR2 FQNEAQ. There are 15 residues in the CDR3. V dropped 1 base and J dropped 2 bases, with 9 bases sitting between them. CDR3 bases: TGTGCCAGCAGCTTAGTGACACTTGGCAATCAGCCCCAGCATTTT. This gives the protein CASSLVTLGNQPQHF.

The chain combines TRBV28 with TRBJ2-6; 8 positions match TRBD1. Germline V lookup: CDR1 MDHEN, CDR2 SYDVKM. The V and J ends lost 2 bases and 2 bases, in that order; junction bases with no gene match: 5. The CDR3 runs to 17 residues. The CDR3: CASSLEAQGAGANVLTF. The CDR3, as DNA: TGTGCCAGCAGTTTAGAGGCACAGGGGGCTGGGGCCAACGTCCTGACTTTC.

This clonotype appeared a few times. This rearrangement joins TRBV12-3 or TRBV12-4 to TRBJ1-5; 9 nucleotides line up with TRBD1. The CDR3 runs to 18 residues. V lost 5 bases and J lost 0; bases outside the gene matches: 11. CDR3 in DNA: TGTGCCAGCAGTAAAACCGGGACAGGGAGAGGTAGCAATCAGCCCCAGCATTTT. Translation gives CASSKTGTGRGSNQPQHF.

This clonotype appeared a few times. The chain couples TRBV6-1 to TRBJ1-1; D gene ambiguous. V shed 2 bases and J shed 3 bases, with 13 bases lying between them. This CDR3 has 15 amino acids. Per germline, CDR1 MNHNS and CDR2 SASEGT. CDR3 in DNA: TGTGCCAGCAGTGAAATACCCCCAAGGGACACTGAAGCTTTCTTT. Encoded protein: CASSEIPPRDTEAFF.

This clonotype has only a few counts. This chain uses TRBV6-5 with TRBJ2-2; the match to TRBD2 covers 12 bases. The CDR3 extends over 19 amino acids. Losses at the gene ends were 0 bases for V and 1 base for J; bases not matched to a gene: 6. Germline CDR1 is MNHEY and CDR2 is SVGAGI. The CDR3 is CASSYSMTSGGQNTGELFF. CDR3 coding DNA: TGTGCCAGCAGTTACTCTATGACTAGCGGGGGCCAGAACACCGGGGAGCTGTTTTTT.

V and J are TRBV12-3 or TRBV12-4 and TRBJ1-6; perhaps TRBD1 as D (5 bases). The CDR3 consists of 16 residues. V shed 6 bases and J shed 3 bases, with 15 bases lying between them. The CDR3 reads CASRQQDLIYNSPLHF. Written as DNA, the CDR3 is TGTGCCAGCAGACAACAGGACCTGATCTATAATTCACCCCTCCACTTT.